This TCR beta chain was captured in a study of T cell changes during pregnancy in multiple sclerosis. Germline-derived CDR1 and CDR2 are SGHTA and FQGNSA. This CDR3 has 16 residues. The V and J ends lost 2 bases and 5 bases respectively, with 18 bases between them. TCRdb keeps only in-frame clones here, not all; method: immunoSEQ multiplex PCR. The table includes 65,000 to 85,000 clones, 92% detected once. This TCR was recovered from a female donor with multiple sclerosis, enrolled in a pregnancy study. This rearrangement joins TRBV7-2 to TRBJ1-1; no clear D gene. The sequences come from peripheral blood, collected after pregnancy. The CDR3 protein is CASSLKYGRLDTEAFF. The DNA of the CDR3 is TGTGCCAGCAGCTTAAAGTATGGCAGGCTGGATACTGAAGCTTTCTTT.